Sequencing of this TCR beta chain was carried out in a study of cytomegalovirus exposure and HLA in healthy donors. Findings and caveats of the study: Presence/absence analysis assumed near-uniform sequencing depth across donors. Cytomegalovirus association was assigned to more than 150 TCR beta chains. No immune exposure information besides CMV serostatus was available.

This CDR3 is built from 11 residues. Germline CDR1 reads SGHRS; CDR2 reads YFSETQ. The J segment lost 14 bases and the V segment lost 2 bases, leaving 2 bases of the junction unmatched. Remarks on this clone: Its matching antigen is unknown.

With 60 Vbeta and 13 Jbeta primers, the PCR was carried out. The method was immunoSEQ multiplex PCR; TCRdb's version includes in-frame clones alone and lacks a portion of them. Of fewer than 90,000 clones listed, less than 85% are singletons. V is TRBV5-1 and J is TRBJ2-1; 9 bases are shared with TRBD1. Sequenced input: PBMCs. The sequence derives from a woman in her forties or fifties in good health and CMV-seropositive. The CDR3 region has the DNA TGCGCCAGCAGCTTAGGACAGGGGAAGTTCTTC. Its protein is CASSLGQGKFF. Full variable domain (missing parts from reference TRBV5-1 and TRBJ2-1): KAGVTQTPRYLIKTRGQQVTLSCSPISGHRSVSWYQQTPGQGLQFLFEYFSETQRNKGNFPGRFSGRQFSNSRSEMNVSTLELGDSALYLCASSLGQGKFFGPGTRLTVL.